This T cell receptor beta chain was documented in a study of radiation and T cells in renal cell carcinoma. Clones were read by immunoSEQ multiplex PCR, and TCRdb kept only the in-frame ones, dropping some. The table has 25,000 or so clones, roughly 53% seen once; the top ten hold roughly 21%. Findings and caveats of the study: In nephrectomy-only tumors, top 100 clonotypes averaged 43%, versus 54% irradiated. Compared with controls, irradiated tumors had more, larger dominant CDR3 motifs.

This clone turned up a few times. As yet, its antigen is unknown. The sample's treatment: treatment-naive control, cytoreductive nephrectomy. Control samples are tumors resected by cytoreductive nephrectomy without prior radiation. This CDR3 has 11 residues. V lost 3 bases and J 5 bases, leaving 4 bases between the germline ends. CDR1 is SGHVS and CDR2 is FNYEAQ in the germline V gene. The starting material was tumor tissue, obtained from a patient whose treatment was nephrectomy without radiotherapy. The chain is built from TRBV7-6 and TRBJ2-5; no definite D call. The origin of this receptor is a human donor with renal cell carcinoma. Here the CDR3 DNA reads TGTGCCAGCAGCTTCAAGGAGACCCAGTACTTC. Translating gives CASSFKETQYF.